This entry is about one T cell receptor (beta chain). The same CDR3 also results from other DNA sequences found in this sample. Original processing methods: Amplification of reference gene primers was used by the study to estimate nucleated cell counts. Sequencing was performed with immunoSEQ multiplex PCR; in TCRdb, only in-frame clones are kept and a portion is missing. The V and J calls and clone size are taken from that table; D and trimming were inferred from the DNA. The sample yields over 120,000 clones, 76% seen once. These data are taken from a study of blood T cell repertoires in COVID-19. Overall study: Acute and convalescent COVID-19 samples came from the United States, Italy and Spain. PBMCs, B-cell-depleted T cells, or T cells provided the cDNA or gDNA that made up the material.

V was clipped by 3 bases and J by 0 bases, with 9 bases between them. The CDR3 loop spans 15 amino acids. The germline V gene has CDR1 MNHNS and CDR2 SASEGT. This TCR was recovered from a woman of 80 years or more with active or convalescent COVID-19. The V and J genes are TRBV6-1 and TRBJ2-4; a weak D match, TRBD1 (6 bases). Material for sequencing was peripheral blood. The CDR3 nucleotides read TGTGCCAGCAGTGAGGGACAACTAGCCAAAAACATTCAGTACTTC. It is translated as CASSEGQLAKNIQYF.